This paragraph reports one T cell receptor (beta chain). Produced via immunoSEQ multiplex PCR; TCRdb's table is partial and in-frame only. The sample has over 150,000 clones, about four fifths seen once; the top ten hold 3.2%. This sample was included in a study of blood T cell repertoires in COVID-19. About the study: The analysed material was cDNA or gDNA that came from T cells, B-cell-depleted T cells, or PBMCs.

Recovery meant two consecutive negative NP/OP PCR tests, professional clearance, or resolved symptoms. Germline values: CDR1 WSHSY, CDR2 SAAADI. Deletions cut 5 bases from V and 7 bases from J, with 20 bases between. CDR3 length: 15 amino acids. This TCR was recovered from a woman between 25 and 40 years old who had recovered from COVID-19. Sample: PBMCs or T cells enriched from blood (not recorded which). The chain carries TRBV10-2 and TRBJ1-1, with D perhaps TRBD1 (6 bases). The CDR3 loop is CASSTAGAAGGEAFF. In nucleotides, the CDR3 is TGCGCCAGCAGTACAGCAGGGGCGGCAGGTGGTGAAGCTTTCTTT.